A single T cell receptor (beta chain) is shown here with its context. The data stem from a study of control samples from healthy donors and cancer patients. The protocol was immunoSEQ multiplex PCR, while the TCRdb copy is restricted to in-frame clones and leaves out a portion. Seen here are approximately 150,000 clones, about 90% observed once, and the top ten hold approximately 3.2%. The germline V gene has CDR1 LNHDA and CDR2 SQIVND (reference sequence). With 3 bases removed from V and 6 bases from J, the gap between germline ends came to 12 bases. The length of the CDR3 is 13 residues. This chain links TRBV19 with TRBJ2-7; D is ambiguous. Sequenced sample: blood. This TCR came from a man aged 30 to 39 in good health. The CDR3 here is CASSILASGEQYF. CDR3 DNA sequence: TGTGCCAGTAGTATTTTGGCTTCGGGCGAGCAGTACTTC.